This TCR beta chain was recovered during a study of beta chain features in type 1 diabetes. General study points: PCR might favor shorter templates, equally in patients and controls. Moderate yet significant TCRB CDR3 shortening was seen in Type 1 diabetes patients in all four CD4+ subsets.

Trimming removed 5 bases from V and 10 bases from J, with 15 bases in between. CDR1 GTSNPN and CDR2 SVGIG come from the germline V gene (reference sequence). The CDR3 consists of 13 residues. What was sequenced were expressed TCRB transcripts, since all of the isolated RNA had been reverse transcribed. TCRdb keeps only in-frame clones here, not all; method: immunoSEQ multiplex PCR. The table shows 680,000 or so clones, with under 15% occurring only once. Of note for this clone: Its specificity is unknown.

This chain joins TRBV30 and TRBJ1-6; the D gene is possibly TRBD1 (5 bases). Sequenced input: naive CD4+ T cells from blood. The TCR comes from a man in his late teens or twenties with type 1 diabetes. The CDR3 sequence: CAWLTGSGSPLHF. The CDR3 DNA reads as TGTGCCTGGCTTACAGGCTCTGGCTCACCCCTCCACTTT.